The 32 T cell receptor beta chains listed next were all sequenced from one sample in a study of cytomegalovirus exposure and HLA in healthy donors. Sequencing used immunoSEQ multiplex PCR; TCRdb keeps in-frame clones, though not all of them. The repertoire includes some 200,000 clones, more than 65% of them detected once, and 13% sits in the top ten. Sequenced input: PBMCs. Every receptor here comes from a woman in her thirties in good health and CMV-seropositive.

The genes are TRBV4-1 and TRBJ2-5; D perhaps matches TRBD2 (5 bases). Per germline, CDR1 MGHRA and CDR2 YSYEKL. The V gene lost 0 bases and the J gene lost 0 bases, with 11 bases spanning the gap. The CDR3 consists of 16 residues. CDR3 region: CASSQDNERNQETQYF. The CDR3 DNA follows: TGCGCCAGCAGCCAAGACAATGAGCGGAACCAAGAGACCCAGTACTTC.

The V call is TRBV6-5, the J call TRBJ2-3; 10 bases are a match to TRBD2. V lost 6 bases to trimming and J lost 3 bases; unmatched junction nucleotides: 9. This CDR3 is built from 16 residues. CDR1 and CDR2 (germline): MNHEY, SVGAGI. CDR3 in amino acids: CASRYLAGVGTDTQYF. CDR3 bases: TGTGCCAGCAGGTACCTAGCGGGAGTAGGAACAGATACGCAGTATTTT.

This CDR3 reads CASSFGGSSVTQYF. The CDR3 nucleotides read TGTGCCAGCAGTTTTGGAGGGAGCAGTGTGACCCAGTACTTC. The chain recombines TRBV28 with TRBJ2-5; D is possibly TRBD2 (6 bases). This CDR3 comprises 14 residues. Germline CDR1 reads MDHEN; CDR2 reads SYDVKM. Trimming pared 3 bases from V and 7 bases from J, leaving 15 bases between.

The chain has TRBV28 and TRBJ1-2; TRBD1 matches 9 bases. Trimming at V came to 6 bases and at J to 8 bases, leaving 7 bases not matched to a gene. CDR3 size: 13 residues. The V gene's germline CDR1 is MDHEN and CDR2 SYDVKM. This CDR3 reads CASRVGQGRGYTF. The CDR3 bases are TGTGCCAGCAGAGTAGGACAGGGGAGGGGCTACACCTTC.

The V gene is TRBV29-1, the J gene TRBJ2-7, with 10 bases lining up with TRBD1. With V trimmed by 6 bases and J by 1 base, 6 bases remained unmatched. The CDR3 totals 14 residues. From germline, CDR1 is SQVTM and CDR2 ANQGSEA. The DNA of the CDR3 is TGCAGCGTCCGGGACAGGGGTCTGTCCTACGAGCAGTACTTC. The encoded protein is CSVRDRGLSYEQYF.

The V call is TRBV2, the J call TRBJ2-1, with D hard to call. V was pared by 6 bases and J by 0 bases, with 6 bases between. CDR1 is SNHLY and CDR2 is FYNNEI in the germline V gene. This CDR3 spans 13 amino acids. The CDR3 DNA sequence: TGTGCCAGCAGGGCGGACTCCTACAATGAGCAGTTCTTC. It codes for CASRADSYNEQFF.

The chain uses TRBV5-1 and TRBJ2-2, with TRBD1 identical over 7 bases. CDR1 is SGHRS, CDR2 YFSETQ, per germline. The CDR3 covers 14 residues. J lost 5 bases, V lost 2 bases, and 3 bases had no gene match. CDR3 coding DNA: TGCGCCAGCAGCTTCCCGACAGGGACCGGGGAGCTGTTTTTT. Its protein product is CASSFPTGTGELFF.

This chain uses TRBV2 with TRBJ2-4; D is ambiguous. V was trimmed by 5 bases and J by 0 bases, leaving 8 bases between them. The CDR3 spans 14 residues. Germline assignment: CDR1 SNHLY and CDR2 FYNNEI. The CDR3 DNA sequence: TGTGCCAGCAGTCCCCGACTAGCCAAAAACATTCAGTACTTC. Amino acid sequence: CASSPRLAKNIQYF.

This clone appeared once. CDR3 protein: CASRAQGNTGELFF. The CDR3, as DNA: TGTGCCAGCAGGGCACAGGGTAACACCGGGGAGCTGTTTTTT. The rearrangement joins TRBV2 to TRBJ2-2, with D possibly TRBD1 on 6 matching bases. Per germline, CDR1 SNHLY and CDR2 FYNNEI. The CDR3 has 14 amino acids. Between the trimmed V and J ends, which lost 6 bases and 2 bases, there was a span of 10 bases.

V and J are TRBV2 and TRBJ2-3; no clear D gene. CDR3 length: 15 amino acids. V shed 5 bases and J shed 2 bases, with 14 bases lying between them. Germline V gene sequence: CDR1 SNHLY, CDR2 FYNNEI. The CDR3 DNA reads TGTGCCAGCAGTCCCCTCAGGTTCTCCACAGATACGCAGTATTTT. Protein sequence: CASSPLRFSTDTQYF.

The chain uses TRBV13 and TRBJ1-1; 8 positions agree with TRBD1. Per the germline V gene, CDR1 is PRHDT and CDR2 is FYEKMQ (reference sequence). Germline trimming cut 5 bases from V and 4 bases from J; bases unmatched to any gene: 9. The CDR3 runs 15 residues. The CDR3: CASSHDRGRGTEAFF. The CDR3, as DNA: TGTGCCAGCAGCCACGACAGGGGTCGTGGCACTGAAGCTTTCTTT. The full variable domain, completed using reference TRBV13 and TRBJ1-1, is AAGVIQSPRHLIKEKRETATLKCYPIPRHDTVYWYQQGPGQDPQFLISFYEKMQSDKGSIPDRFSAQQFSDYHSELNMSSLELGDSALYFCASSHDRGRGTEAFFGQGTRLTVV.

J is TRBJ1-2 and V is TRBV28; D gene unclear. The CDR3 loop spans 15 amino acids. Germline V gives CDR1 MDHEN, CDR2 SYDVKM. Trimming took 2 bases from V and 4 from J, leaving 14 bases between them. As DNA, the CDR3 is TGTGCCAGCAGTTTAACCTGGGCTCCACCCTATGGCTACACCTTC. Translation gives CASSLTWAPPYGYTF.

The rearrangement uses TRBV6-5 and TRBJ1-5; perhaps TRBD1 as D (6 bases). V lost 7 bases, J lost 1 base, and 14 bases lay in between. The CDR3 length is 15 residues. Germline V gene lookup returns CDR1 MNHEY and CDR2 SVGAGI. CDR3 in amino acids: CASTRKGGSNQPQHF. DNA for the CDR3: TGTGCCAGCACTCGGAAGGGGGGGAGCAATCAGCCCCAGCATTTT.

The genes are TRBV19 and TRBJ1-2; D gene unclear. This CDR3 has 13 amino acids. The V gene lost 3 bases and the J gene lost 4 bases, with 9 bases spanning the gap. Per germline, CDR1 LNHDA and CDR2 SQIVND (reference sequence). The CDR3 DNA is TGTGCCAGTAGTATGAGGTCAAGCTATGGCTACACCTTC. This gives the protein CASSMRSSYGYTF. The full variable domain, in which reference TRBV19 and TRBJ1-2 provide the parts outside the CDR3, is DGGITQSPKYLFRKEGQNVTLSCEQNLNHDAMYWYRQDPGQGLRLIYYSQIVNDFQKGDIAEGYSVSREKKESFPLTVTSAQKNPTAFYLCASSMRSSYGYTFGSGTRLTVV.

V and J are TRBV7-2 and TRBJ1-5; D ambiguous. The CDR3 length is 12 residues. The germline V gene encodes CDR1 SGHTA and CDR2 FQGNSA. Trimming stripped 1 base from V and 9 bases from J, with 7 bases between. Here the CDR3 reads CASSLDPGPQHF. The CDR3 DNA reads TGTGCCAGCAGCTTAGATCCAGGGCCCCAGCATTTT. The entire variable domain, with the rest obtained from reference TRBV7-2 and TRBJ1-5, is as follows: GAGVSQSPSNKVTEKGKDVELRCDPISGHTALYWYRQSLGQGLEFLIYFQGNSAPDKSGLPSDRFSAERTGGSVSTLTIQRTQQEDSAVYLCASSLDPGPQHFGDGTRLSIL.

Comment on this clone: A read error may produce the germline difference seen at one junction end. The chain carries TRBV6-5 and TRBJ2-7; TRBD2 agrees at 11 bases. Germline V gene data show CDR1 as MNHEY and CDR2 as SVGAGI. There are 16 residues in the CDR3. The CDR3 DNA is TGTGCCAGCAGTAACTCGGGTAGCGGGAGGGCGATCGAGCAGTACTTC. Its translation is CASSNSGSGRAIEQYF.

The rearrangement links TRBV5-1 to TRBJ2-7; D not certain. V was cut by 0 bases and J by 6 bases, with 7 bases left in between. The germline V gene encodes CDR1 SGHRS and CDR2 YFSETQ. This CDR3 comprises 12 residues. The chain's CDR3 is CASSLDQAEQYF. The CDR3 DNA reads as TGCGCCAGCAGCTTGGATCAGGCCGAGCAGTACTTC.

The rearrangement uses TRBV5-4 and TRBJ2-1; TRBD2 agrees at 8 bases. Germline assignment: CDR1 SGHNT and CDR2 YYREEE (reference sequence). The ends lost 0 bases at V and 2 bases at J; junction bases unmatched: 4. CDR3 length equals 16 residues. CDR3 amino acids: CASSLAGGRTYNEQFF. CDR3 DNA: TGTGCCAGCAGCTTGGCGGGAGGGAGAACCTACAATGAGCAGTTCTTC.

The chain has TRBV2 and TRBJ1-5, with a possible D match to TRBD1 (6 bases). Germline CDR1 is SNHLY and CDR2 is FYNNEI. The CDR3 totals 15 residues. V was pared by 5 bases and J by 0 bases, with 11 bases between. CDR3: CASSTTGNSNQPQHF. The DNA of the CDR3 is TGTGCCAGCAGTACCACAGGGAATAGCAATCAGCCCCAGCATTTT.

V usage is TRBV5-1 and J usage is TRBJ2-2, with a possible D match to TRBD1 (7 bases). This CDR3 region has 16 residues. Germline CDR1 is SGHRS and CDR2 is YFSETQ. Trimming stripped 1 base from V and 10 bases from J, with 20 bases between. The CDR3 sequence: CASSLNAAGGMAELFF. The CDR3 bases are TGCGCCAGCAGCTTGAATGCGGCAGGGGGGATGGCGGAGCTGTTTTTT.

The chain is built from TRBV25-1 and TRBJ2-3; 8 nucleotides line up with TRBD2. Germline CDR1 MGHDK, CDR2 SYGVNS. The CDR3 covers 17 residues. Trimming cost V 4 bases and J 7 bases; bases outside gene matches: 16. CDR3 DNA: TGTGCCAGCAGTGGATCGTTTTCGAGCGGGAGTTGGTATACGCAGTATTTT. Translated, it gives CASSGSFSSGSWYTQYF.

The chain couples TRBV9 to TRBJ1-1; D is undetermined. The CDR3 covers 13 residues. Trimming left V 5 bases short and J 5 bases short, with 13 bases between. Germline V gives CDR1 SGDLS, CDR2 YYNGEE. In DNA form, the CDR3 reads TGTGCCAGCAGAGGAGAGGGATTTACTGAAGCTTTCTTT. It codes for CASRGEGFTEAFF.

This clone appeared a single time. The chain employs TRBV7-2 and TRBJ2-1; perhaps TRBD1 as D (5 bases). The CDR3 has 13 residues. V was clipped by 8 bases and J by 0 bases, with 8 bases between them. Per germline, CDR1 SGHTA and CDR2 FQGNSA. CDR3 nucleotide sequence: TGTGCCAGCGGGGCGGACTCCTACAATGAGCAGTTCTTC. Protein sequence: CASGADSYNEQFF. Using reference TRBV7-2 and TRBJ2-1 for the parts outside the CDR3, the full variable domain is GAGVSQSPSNKVTEKGKDVELRCDPISGHTALYWYRQSLGQGLEFLIYFQGNSAPDKSGLPSDRFSAERTGGSVSTLTIQRTQQEDSAVYLCASGADSYNEQFFGPGTRLTVL.

The V and J genes are TRBV11-2 and TRBJ2-1, with D perhaps TRBD2 (5 bases). V was trimmed by 1 base and J by 10 bases, leaving 17 bases between them. The CDR3 is 15 residues long. Germline V gene lookup returns CDR1 SGHAT and CDR2 FQNNGV. The CDR3 DNA reads TGTGCCAGCAGCTTAGCAACGGACTCCTCCCTCGAGCAGTTCTTC. This encodes CASSLATDSSLEQFF.

Here the CDR3 reads CSVAGENTIYF. In DNA, the CDR3 is TGCAGCGTTGCCGGGGAAAACACCATATATTTT. The V and J genes are TRBV29-1 and TRBJ1-3; D gene unclear. Germline CDR1 and CDR2: SQVTM and ANQGSEA. The V end lost 4 bases, the J end lost 6 bases, and 7 bases lay between the germline ends. This CDR3 has 11 residues.

The CDR3 sequence: CASRRGGLAGDEQYF. The CDR3 nucleotides are TGTGCCAGCAGAAGGGGGGGGCTAGCGGGAGACGAGCAGTACTTC. The chain couples TRBV6-5 to TRBJ2-7, with 10 bases matching TRBD2. Trimming removed 6 bases from V and 5 bases from J; junction bases left unmatched: 10. Germline V gives CDR1 MNHEY, CDR2 SVGAGI. The CDR3 sequence is 15 residues long.

The chain uses TRBV7-9 and TRBJ2-7, with D possibly matching TRBD1 (6 bases). V dropped 3 bases and J dropped 4 bases, with 16 bases sitting between them. The V gene's germline CDR1 is SEHNR and CDR2 FQNEAQ (reference sequence). There are 15 residues in the CDR3. The CDR3 loop is CASSFLGVQGYEQYF. The CDR3 DNA sequence: TGTGCCAGCAGCTTTTTAGGGGTGCAGGGGTACGAGCAGTACTTC.

The chain joins TRBV5-6 to TRBJ2-7, with TRBD2 matching 7 bases. Germline V lookup: CDR1 SGHDT, CDR2 YYEEEE. The CDR3 sequence is 15 residues long. The ends lost 0 bases at V and 4 bases at J; junction bases unmatched: 7. The CDR3 coding sequence is TGTGCCAGCAGCTTGGACGGCGGGAGACGATACGAGCAGTACTTC. As protein: CASSLDGGRRYEQYF.

The sample holds one count of this clone. The chain uses TRBV5-1 and TRBJ1-1; 10 bases fit TRBD1. The germline CDR1 and CDR2 sequences are SGHRS and YFSETQ. The CDR3 length is 15 residues. Unmatched junction bases numbered 6, after V lost 7 bases and J lost 0 bases. The CDR3 region is CASQTGGGMNTEAFF. CDR3 bases: TGCGCCAGCCAGACAGGGGGCGGAATGAACACTGAAGCTTTCTTT.

V is TRBV14 and J is TRBJ2-1, with 8 bases aligning to TRBD2. The germline gives CDR1 SGHDN, CDR2 FVKESK. The J segment lost 10 bases and the V segment lost 4 bases, leaving 9 bases of the junction unmatched. The CDR3 sequence is 14 residues long. The CDR3 nucleotides read TGTGCCAGCAGCCTGCTAGCGGGCCTCGACGAGCAGTTCTTC. Translating gives CASSLLAGLDEQFF.

This clone came up many times. At one boundary the junction diverges from the germline segment, which might be a read error. For the CDR3, the DNA is TGTGCCAGCAGCACCGACAGGGGATACCATGGGAACTTC. Translating gives CASSTDRGYHGNF. The chain joins TRBV7-8 to TRBJ2-7; 8 bases are a match to TRBD1. This CDR3 is 13 amino acids long. Germline loops: CDR1 SGHVS, CDR2 FQNEAQ.

The V and J genes are TRBV6-6 and TRBJ2-7; D is ambiguous. Trimming shortened V by 1 base and J by 3 bases, and 10 bases separated the two germline ends. Germline assignment: CDR1 MNHNY and CDR2 SVGAGI (reference sequence). The CDR3 contains 14 residues. The CDR3 is CASSYYGTVYEQYF. DNA of the CDR3: TGTGCCAGCAGTTACTATGGAACAGTCTACGAGCAGTACTTC.